Presented here are 17 T cell receptor beta chains from one specimen sequenced in a study of neurological immune-mediated disorders. TCRdb itself ran the 5' RACE reads through MiXCR, one entry per CDR3 protein. The sample holds about 74,000 distinct CDR3 sequences; 5.2% are singletons and the top ten take less than 8%. What was sequenced was PBMCs. The receptor source for this set is a young man with multiple sclerosis.

This clonotype was counted at least ten times. This chain connects TRBV5-1 to TRBJ2-1; possibly TRBD2 for D (6 bases). CDR3 length: 15 residues. V shed 0 bases and J shed 0 bases, with 7 bases lying between them. The germline V gene encodes CDR1 SGHRS and CDR2 YFSETQ. This chain's CDR3 is CASSLDGSSYNEQFF. CDR3 coding DNA: TGCGCCAGCAGCTTGGACGGGAGCTCCTACAATGAGCAGTTCTTC.

This clonotype has a count of ten or more. The CDR3 sequence is CSAARTAQETQYF. DNA for the CDR3: TGCAGTGCCGCAAGGACAGCACAAGAGACCCAGTACTTC. The chain joins TRBV20-1 to TRBJ2-5, with a tentative D call TRBD1 (6 bases). The CDR3 sequence is 13 residues long. From germline, CDR1 is DFQATT and CDR2 SNEGSKA (reference sequence). V lost 6 bases to trimming and J lost 2 bases, with 13 bases between them.

This clonotype has a count of ten or more. The chain has TRBV20-1 and TRBJ2-2, with TRBD2 as a possible D gene (6 bases). The germline gives CDR1 DFQATT, CDR2 SNEGSKA (reference sequence). The germline V and J ends were trimmed by 6 bases and 8 bases, with 13 bases remaining between them. This CDR3 is built from 12 residues. CDR3 sequence: CSALLATGELFF. The CDR3 DNA follows: TGCAGTGCCCTACTAGCCACGGGGGAGCTGTTTTTT.

This clonotype was seen repeatedly, ten times or more. This chain connects TRBV12-3 or TRBV12-4 to TRBJ1-5; D gene unclear. The CDR3 is 16 amino acids. Between the trimmed V and J ends, which lost 3 bases and 0 bases, there was a span of 12 bases. In nucleotides, the CDR3 is TGTGCCAGCAGTTTTGCCCAGAGTTATAGCAATCAGCCCCAGCATTTT. As protein: CASSFAQSYSNQPQHF.

This clonotype was observed many times. V usage is TRBV3-1 and J usage is TRBJ2-5; 7 nucleotides match TRBD2. This CDR3 is built from 17 residues. The junction had 13 bases not matched to a gene; V was cut back by 1 base and J by 5 bases. Germline V gene lookup returns CDR1 LGHDT and CDR2 YNNKEL (reference sequence). This CDR3 reads CASSQGRTRGYGETQYF. The DNA for the CDR3 is TGTGCCAGCAGCCAAGGACGGACTAGAGGATATGGCGAGACCCAGTACTTC.

Many counts were recorded for this clonotype. The chain combines TRBV2 with TRBJ1-2; TRBD1 is a possible D gene (6 bases). CDR3 length: 13 amino acids. Trimming pared 6 bases from V and 3 bases from J, leaving 11 bases between. Germline assignment: CDR1 SNHLY and CDR2 FYNNEI. This CDR3 is CASRVAGDYGYTF. The CDR3 nucleotides read TGTGCCAGCAGAGTCGCAGGGGACTATGGCTACACCTTC.

There are many counts of this clonotype. V and J are TRBV6-6 and TRBJ1-1; D perhaps matches TRBD1 (6 bases). V lost 2 bases, J lost 0 bases, and 13 bases lay in between. CDR3 size: 16 residues. Germline V gene lookup returns CDR1 MNHNY and CDR2 SVGAGI (reference sequence). Here the CDR3 reads CASSYGQGLVNTEAFF. For the CDR3, the DNA is TGTGCCAGCAGTTACGGGCAGGGGTTAGTGAACACTGAAGCTTTCTTT.

There are many counts of this clonotype. The chain joins TRBV20-1 to TRBJ2-7, with TRBD1 matching 7 bases. This CDR3 is built from 14 residues. Unmatched junction bases numbered 10, after V lost 3 bases and J lost 5 bases. Germline V gene lookup returns CDR1 DFQATT and CDR2 SNEGSKA (reference sequence). The CDR3 DNA is TGCAGTGCTAGGATCCCGACAGGGATGAACGAGCAGTACTTC. It codes for CSARIPTGMNEQYF.

This clonotype showed up many times. The chain is built from TRBV6-5 and TRBJ2-1; D is unclear. The CDR3 is made up of 15 amino acids. Germline assignment: CDR1 MNHEY and CDR2 SVGAGI. Trimming shortened V by 0 bases and J by 0 bases, and 6 bases separated the two germline ends. DNA of the CDR3: TGTGCCAGCAGTTACTCGTGGAGCTCCTACAATGAGCAGTTCTTC. Amino acids: CASSYSWSSYNEQFF.

J is TRBJ2-7 and V is TRBV5-1; 9 positions match TRBD1. CDR1 and CDR2 from the germline V gene are SGHRS and YFSETQ. V was clipped by 6 bases and J by 5 bases; unmatched bases: 9. This CDR3 comprises 14 residues. CDR3 protein: CASKRGQGTDEQYF. CDR3 nucleotide sequence: TGCGCCAGCAAGCGTGGACAGGGGACGGACGAGCAGTACTTC.

This clonotype was recorded many times. The chain is built from TRBV7-9 and TRBJ2-3; 8 bases agree with TRBD2. The CDR3 length is 13 residues. Germline V CDR1 and CDR2: SEHNR, FQNEAQ (reference sequence). Germline trimming cut 5 bases from V and 8 bases from J; bases unmatched to any gene: 6. The CDR3 loop is CASSAAGGVTQYF. For the CDR3, the DNA is TGTGCCAGCAGCGCCGCGGGGGGAGTTACGCAGTATTTT. The whole variable domain, filled in from reference TRBV7-9 and TRBJ2-3, reads DTGVSQNPRHKITKRGQNVTFRCDPISEHNRLYWYRQTLGQGPEFLTYFQNEAQLEKSRLLSDRFSAERPKGSFSTLEIQRTEQGDSAMYLCASSAAGGVTQYFGPGTRLTVL.

Many counts were recorded for this clonotype. This sequence joins TRBV7-2 and TRBJ1-2; D is unclear. Germline V gene sequence: CDR1 SGHTA, CDR2 FQGNSA. V lost 6 bases and J lost 4, with 12 bases in between. The CDR3 is 13 amino acids. The CDR3 loop is CASSPDRIYGYTF. DNA for the CDR3: TGTGCCAGCAGTCCTGATCGGATCTATGGCTACACCTTC.

This clonotype was recorded at least ten times. V is TRBV5-1 and J is TRBJ1-1; D is undetermined. V was shortened by 0 bases and J by 4 bases, with 13 bases between the two germline ends. The CDR3 has 15 residues. Germline loops: CDR1 SGHRS, CDR2 YFSETQ. For the CDR3, the DNA is TGCGCCAGCAGCTTGGGGGCCCTCGAGGGCACTGAAGCTTTCTTT. As protein: CASSLGALEGTEAFF.

This clonotype was picked up a small number of times. A much larger clone lies one base from this, so it may be a read error. The chain uses TRBV20-1 and TRBJ2-6; 8 bases are a match to TRBD1. In germline, CDR1 is DFQATT, CDR2 SNEGSKA (reference sequence). The CDR3 spans 18 residues. This CDR3 is CSARRPQGAGPGAKVLTF. Written as DNA, the CDR3 is TGCAGTGCTCGAAGGCCCCAGGGGGCTGGTCCTGGGGCCAAAGTCCTGACTTTC.

This chain links TRBV6-1 with TRBJ1-2; D is undetermined. This CDR3 has 14 residues. Trimming shortened V by 5 bases and J by 0 bases, and 10 bases separated the two germline ends. Germline V lookup: CDR1 MNHNS, CDR2 SASEGT. CDR3: CASSRATTNYGYTF. CDR3 DNA sequence: TGTGCCAGCAGTAGGGCCACAACTAACTATGGCTACACCTTC.

This clonotype was picked up many times. The chain recombines TRBV5-5 with TRBJ2-1; TRBD2 matches at 10 bases. The CDR3 is 18 amino acids. Germline V gene lookup returns CDR1 SGHKS and CDR2 YYEKEE (reference sequence). V lost 0 bases and J lost 8; bases outside the gene matches: 14. The CDR3 loop reads CASSLEQRGGWGEDEQFF. For the CDR3, the DNA is TGTGCCAGCAGCTTGGAGCAGCGGGGGGGCTGGGGGGAGGATGAGCAGTTCTTC.

This clonotype came up many times. V and J are TRBV5-1 and TRBJ1-1; TRBD1 aligns across 12 bases. V was pared by 5 bases and J by 7 bases, with 12 bases of the junction left unmatched. This CDR3 spans 16 amino acids. Germline-derived CDR1 and CDR2 are SGHRS and YFSETQ. This chain's CDR3 is CASRRGTGGPPLEAFF. The CDR3 region has the DNA TGCGCCAGCAGACGCGGGACAGGGGGCCCCCCCCTTGAAGCTTTCTTT.